This TCR beta chain stems from a study of blood T cells in healthy people across ages. Study results and caveats: Long-lived donors carried more naive CD4+ cells and greater diversity than aged donors. Getting older went along with TCR beta diversity per million T cells dropping roughly linearly.

A J-beta primer mix and a sample-barcoded 5' primer were used in a second PCR of about 7 to 12 cycles. Researchers report that a template-switch adaptor with 12 random nucleotides tagged each cDNA molecule. MiXCR, applied by TCRdb to the 5' RACE reads, yields one record per CDR3 protein. The sample holds about 930,000 distinct CDR3 sequences, roughly 28% seen once. Germline CDR1 is KGHDR and CDR2 is SFDVKD. The V segment lost 7 bases and the J segment 2 bases; nucleotides outside the gene matches: 3. The CDR3 covers 14 residues. This clonotype was detected a few times. What it binds is not known. Extracted total RNA amounted to at least 5 micrograms for each sample. These data are also associated with another study on T cells of mothers and their children.

This TCR derives from a woman between 40 and 55 years old in good health. The genes are TRBV24-1 and TRBJ1-2; 10 nucleotides agree with TRBD1. Sequencing was performed on blood. The CDR3 DNA reads TGTGCCACCAGGGGGACAGGGGTCAACTATGGCTACACCTTC. The encoded protein is CATRGTGVNYGYTF.